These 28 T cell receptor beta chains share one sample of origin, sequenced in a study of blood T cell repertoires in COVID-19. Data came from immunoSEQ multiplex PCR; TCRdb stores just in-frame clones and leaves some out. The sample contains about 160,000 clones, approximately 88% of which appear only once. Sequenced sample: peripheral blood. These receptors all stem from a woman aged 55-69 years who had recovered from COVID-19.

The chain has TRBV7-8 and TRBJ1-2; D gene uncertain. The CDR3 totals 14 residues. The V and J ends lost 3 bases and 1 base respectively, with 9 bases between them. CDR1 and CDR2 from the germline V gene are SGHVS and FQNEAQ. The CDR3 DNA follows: TGTGCCAGCAGCTTTCGCGTGAATAACTATGGCTACACCTTC. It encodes CASSFRVNNYGYTF.

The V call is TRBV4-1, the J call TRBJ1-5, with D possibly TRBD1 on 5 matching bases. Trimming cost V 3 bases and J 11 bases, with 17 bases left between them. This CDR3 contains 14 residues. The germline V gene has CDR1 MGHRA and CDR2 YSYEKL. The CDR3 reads CASSQGWALGAQHF. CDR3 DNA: TGCGCCAGCAGCCAGGGGTGGGCCCTAGGGGCCCAGCATTTT.

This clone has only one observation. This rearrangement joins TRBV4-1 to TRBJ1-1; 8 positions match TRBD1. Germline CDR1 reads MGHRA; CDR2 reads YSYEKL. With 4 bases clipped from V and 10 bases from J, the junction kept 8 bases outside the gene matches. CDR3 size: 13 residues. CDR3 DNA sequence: TGCGCCAGCAGCCTGGACAGGGAGCAGGGAGCTTTCTTT. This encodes CASSLDREQGAFF.

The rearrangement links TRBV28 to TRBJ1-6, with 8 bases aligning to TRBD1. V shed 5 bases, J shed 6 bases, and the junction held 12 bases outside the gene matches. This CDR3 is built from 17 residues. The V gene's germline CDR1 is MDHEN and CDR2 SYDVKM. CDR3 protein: CASSPTTGAFSNSPLHF. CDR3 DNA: TGTGCCAGCAGTCCCACGACAGGGGCCTTTTCTAATTCACCCCTCCACTTT.

CDR3 bases: TGCAGCGCGGGACAGGGGGGCACTGAAGCTTTCTTT. Amino acids: CSAGQGGTEAFF. This chain links TRBV29-1 with TRBJ1-1; 11 positions match TRBD1. The CDR3 runs to 12 residues. The V gene's germline CDR1 is SQVTM and CDR2 ANQGSEA. J lost 4 bases, V lost 7 bases, and 2 bases had no gene match.

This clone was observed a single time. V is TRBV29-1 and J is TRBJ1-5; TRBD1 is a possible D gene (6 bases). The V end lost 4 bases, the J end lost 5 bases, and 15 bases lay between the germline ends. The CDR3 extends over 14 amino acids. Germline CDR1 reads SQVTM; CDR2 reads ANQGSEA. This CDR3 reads CSVVPQGLDQPQHF. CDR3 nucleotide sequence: TGCAGCGTTGTCCCTCAGGGGCTCGATCAGCCCCAGCATTTT.

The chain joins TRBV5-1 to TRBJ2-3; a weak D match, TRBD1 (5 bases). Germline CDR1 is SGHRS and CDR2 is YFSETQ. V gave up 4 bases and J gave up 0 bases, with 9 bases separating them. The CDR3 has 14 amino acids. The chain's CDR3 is CASSTDSSTDTQYF. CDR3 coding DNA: TGCGCCAGCAGCACTGACAGTAGCACAGATACGCAGTATTTT.

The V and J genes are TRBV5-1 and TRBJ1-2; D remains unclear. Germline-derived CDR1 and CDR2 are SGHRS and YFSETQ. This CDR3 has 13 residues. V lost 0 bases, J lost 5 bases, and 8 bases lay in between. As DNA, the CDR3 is TGCGCCAGCAGCTTGGCCTCGAGTTATGGCTACACCTTC. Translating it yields CASSLASSYGYTF.

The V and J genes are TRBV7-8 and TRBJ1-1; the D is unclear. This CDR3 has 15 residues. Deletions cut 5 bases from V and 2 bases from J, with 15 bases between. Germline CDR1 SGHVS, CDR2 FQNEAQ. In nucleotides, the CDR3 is TGTGCCAGCAGCCTTAGAGAGGGCGGAAACACTGAAGCTTTCTTT. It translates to CASSLREGGNTEAFF.

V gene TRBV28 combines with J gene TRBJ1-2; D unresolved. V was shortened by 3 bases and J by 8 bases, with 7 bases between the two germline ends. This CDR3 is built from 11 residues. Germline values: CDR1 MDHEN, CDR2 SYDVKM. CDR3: CASSFRTGYTF. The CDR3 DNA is TGTGCCAGCAGTTTCCGCACAGGCTACACCTTC.

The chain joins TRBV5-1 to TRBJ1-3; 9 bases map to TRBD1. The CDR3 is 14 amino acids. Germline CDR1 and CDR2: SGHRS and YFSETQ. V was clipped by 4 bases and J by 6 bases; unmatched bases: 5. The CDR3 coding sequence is TGCGCCAGCAGCAAGGGACAGGGCGAAAACACCATATATTTT. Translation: CASSKGQGENTIYF.

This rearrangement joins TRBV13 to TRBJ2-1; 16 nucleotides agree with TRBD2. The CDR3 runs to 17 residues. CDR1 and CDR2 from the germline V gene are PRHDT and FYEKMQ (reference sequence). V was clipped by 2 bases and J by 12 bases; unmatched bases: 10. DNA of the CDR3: TGTGCCAGCAGCTTACTCCAGGGACTAGCGGGGGGGCTTGGGCAGTTCTTC. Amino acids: CASSLLQGLAGGLGQFF. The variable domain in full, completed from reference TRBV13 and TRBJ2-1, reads AAGVIQSPRHLIKEKRETATLKCYPIPRHDTVYWYQQGPGQDPQFLISFYEKMQSDKGSIPDRFSAQQFSDYHSELNMSSLELGDSALYFCASSLLQGLAGGLGQFFGPGTRLTVL.

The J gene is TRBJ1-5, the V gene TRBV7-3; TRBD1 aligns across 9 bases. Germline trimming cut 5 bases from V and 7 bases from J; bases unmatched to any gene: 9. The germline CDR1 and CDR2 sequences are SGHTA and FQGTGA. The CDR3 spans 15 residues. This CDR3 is CASSSTGGYGQPQHF. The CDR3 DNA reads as TGTGCCAGCAGCAGTACAGGGGGCTACGGCCAGCCCCAGCATTTT.

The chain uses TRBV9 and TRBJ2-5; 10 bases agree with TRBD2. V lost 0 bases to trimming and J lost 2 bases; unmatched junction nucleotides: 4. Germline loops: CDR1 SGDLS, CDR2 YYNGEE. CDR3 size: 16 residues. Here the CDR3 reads CASSVVPAGGQETQYF. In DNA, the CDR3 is TGTGCCAGCAGCGTAGTGCCAGCGGGGGGGCAAGAGACCCAGTACTTC.

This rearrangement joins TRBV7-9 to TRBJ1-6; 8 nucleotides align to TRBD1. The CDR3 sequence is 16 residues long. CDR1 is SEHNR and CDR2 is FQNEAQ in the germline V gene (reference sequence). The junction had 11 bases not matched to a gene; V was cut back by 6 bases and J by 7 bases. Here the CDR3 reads CASRARTGSPNSPLHF. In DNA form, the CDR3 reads TGTGCCAGCAGAGCAAGGACAGGGAGCCCGAATTCACCCCTCCACTTT.

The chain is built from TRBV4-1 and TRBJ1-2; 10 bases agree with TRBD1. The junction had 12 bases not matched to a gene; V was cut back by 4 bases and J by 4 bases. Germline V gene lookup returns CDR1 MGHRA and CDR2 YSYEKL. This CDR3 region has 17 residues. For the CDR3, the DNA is TGCGCCAGCAGCCCCAAACGGGACAGGGGCTTCGGCTATGGCTACACCTTC. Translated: CASSPKRDRGFGYGYTF.

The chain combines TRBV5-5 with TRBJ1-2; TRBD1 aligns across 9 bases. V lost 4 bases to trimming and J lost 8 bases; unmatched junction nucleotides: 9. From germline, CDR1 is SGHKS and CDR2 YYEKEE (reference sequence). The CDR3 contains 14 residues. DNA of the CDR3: TGTGCCAGCAGCCCGGAGGACAGGGGACAAGGCTACACCTTC. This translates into CASSPEDRGQGYTF.

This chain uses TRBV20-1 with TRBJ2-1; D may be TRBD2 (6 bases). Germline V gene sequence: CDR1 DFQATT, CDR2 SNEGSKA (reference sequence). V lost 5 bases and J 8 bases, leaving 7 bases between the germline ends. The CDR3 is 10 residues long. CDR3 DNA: TGCAGTGCTTCGGGAGATGAGCAGTTCTTC. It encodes CSASGDEQFF.

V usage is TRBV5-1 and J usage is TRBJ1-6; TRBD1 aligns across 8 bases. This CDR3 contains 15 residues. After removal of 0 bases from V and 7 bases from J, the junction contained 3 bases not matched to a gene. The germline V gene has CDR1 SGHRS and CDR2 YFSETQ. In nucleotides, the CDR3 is TGCGCCAGCAGCTTGGACCGGACAGGGAATTCACCCCTCCACTTT. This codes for CASSLDRTGNSPLHF.

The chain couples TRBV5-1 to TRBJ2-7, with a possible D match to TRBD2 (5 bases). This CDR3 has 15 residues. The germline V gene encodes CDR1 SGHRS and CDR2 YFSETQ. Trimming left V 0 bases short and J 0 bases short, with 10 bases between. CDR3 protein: CASSLGAGISYEQYF. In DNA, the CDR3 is TGCGCCAGCAGCTTGGGTGCCGGGATCTCCTACGAGCAGTACTTC.

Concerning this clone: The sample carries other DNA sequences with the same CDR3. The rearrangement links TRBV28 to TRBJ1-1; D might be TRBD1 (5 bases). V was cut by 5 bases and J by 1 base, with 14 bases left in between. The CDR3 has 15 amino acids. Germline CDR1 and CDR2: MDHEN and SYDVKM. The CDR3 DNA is TGTGCCAGCAGTCCCCGGGGGGGTGGGAACACTGAAGCTTTCTTT. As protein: CASSPRGGGNTEAFF.

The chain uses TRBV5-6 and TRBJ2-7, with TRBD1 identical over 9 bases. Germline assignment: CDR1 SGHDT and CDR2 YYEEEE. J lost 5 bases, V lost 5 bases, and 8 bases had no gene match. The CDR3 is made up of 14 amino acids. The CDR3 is CASSTDRGINEQYF. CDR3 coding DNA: TGTGCCAGCAGTACGGACAGGGGTATCAACGAGCAGTACTTC.

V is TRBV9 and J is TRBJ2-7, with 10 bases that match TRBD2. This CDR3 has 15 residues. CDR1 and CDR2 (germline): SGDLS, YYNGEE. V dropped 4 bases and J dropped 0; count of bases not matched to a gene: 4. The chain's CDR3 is CASSPRTSGSYEQYF. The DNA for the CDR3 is TGTGCCAGCAGCCCCCGGACTAGCGGCTCCTACGAGCAGTACTTC.

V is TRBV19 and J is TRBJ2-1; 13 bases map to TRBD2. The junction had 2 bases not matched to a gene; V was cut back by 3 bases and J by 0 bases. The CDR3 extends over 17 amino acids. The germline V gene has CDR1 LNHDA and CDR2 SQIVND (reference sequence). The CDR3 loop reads CASSMTSGGSSYNEQFF. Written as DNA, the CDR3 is TGTGCCAGTAGTATGACTAGCGGGGGGAGCTCCTACAATGAGCAGTTCTTC.

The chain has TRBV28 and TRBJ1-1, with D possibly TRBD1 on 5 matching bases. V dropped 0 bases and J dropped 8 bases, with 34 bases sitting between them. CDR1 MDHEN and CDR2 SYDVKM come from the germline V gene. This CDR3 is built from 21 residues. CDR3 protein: CASSLWAGMDGRRRGLTEAFF. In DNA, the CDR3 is TGTGCCAGCAGTTTATGGGCTGGGATGGATGGACGTCGTAGGGGACTCACGGAAGCTTTCTTT.

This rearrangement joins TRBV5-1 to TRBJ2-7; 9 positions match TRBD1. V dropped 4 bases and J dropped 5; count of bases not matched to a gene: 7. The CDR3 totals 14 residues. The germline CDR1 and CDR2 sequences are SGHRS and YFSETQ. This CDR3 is CASSPGTGYHEQYF. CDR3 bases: TGCGCCAGCAGCCCCGGGACAGGGTATCACGAGCAGTACTTC.

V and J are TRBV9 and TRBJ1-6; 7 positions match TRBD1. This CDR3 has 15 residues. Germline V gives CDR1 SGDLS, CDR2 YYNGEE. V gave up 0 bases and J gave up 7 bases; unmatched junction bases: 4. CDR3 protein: CASSVETGQNSPLHF. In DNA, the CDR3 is TGTGCCAGCAGCGTAGAGACAGGGCAAAATTCACCCCTCCACTTT.

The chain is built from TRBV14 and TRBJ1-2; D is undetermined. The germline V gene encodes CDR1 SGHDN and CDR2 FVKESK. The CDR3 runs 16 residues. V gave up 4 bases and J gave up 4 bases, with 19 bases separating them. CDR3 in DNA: TGTGCCAGCAGCCCCCCGGCAGGTCGTGGGCGCTATGGCTACACCTTC. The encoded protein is CASSPPAGRGRYGYTF.